This record looks at one TCR beta chain sequence and its context. 13 Jbeta primers and 60 Vbeta primers were used for the PCR. Method: immunoSEQ multiplex PCR; TCRdb's copy keeps in-frame clones and lacks some. The table includes roughly 140,000 clones, approximately 85% detected once. Trimming removed 2 bases from V and 0 bases from J, with 11 bases in between. Per the germline V gene, CDR1 is SGHNT and CDR2 is YYREEE (reference sequence). This CDR3 spans 16 amino acids. This record comes from a study of cytomegalovirus exposure and HLA in healthy donors. The clonotype was recovered from a young woman in good health and CMV-seronegative. The rearrangement links TRBV5-4 to TRBJ1-4; D is possibly TRBD1 (6 bases). Material: PBMCs. The CDR3 region is CASSFRQAATNEKLFF. CDR3 DNA sequence: TGTGCCAGCAGCTTTCGACAGGCAGCAACTAATGAAAAACTGTTTTTT.